This T cell receptor (beta chain) was sequenced during a study of blood T cells in healthy people across ages. Study-wide findings and caveats: The donors' CMV status was not determined, possibly confounding changes in expanded clonotypes.

The sample, around 10 milliliters of peripheral blood, was drawn from each donor. With each sample, at least 5 micrograms of total RNA were extracted. Remarks on this clonotype: Its target is not known.

PCR was performed a second time for about 7 to 11 cycles using a sample-barcoded 5' primer and a J-beta primer mix. Each CDR3 protein is one row after TCRdb ran MiXCR on the 5' RACE reads. The sample has 780,000 or so distinct CDR3 sequences, 45% to 70% seen once. The V gene's germline CDR1 is SGHDN and CDR2 FVKESK. The CDR3 contains 16 residues. The V gene end was trimmed by 3 bases and the J gene end by 6 bases; junction bases not matched to a gene: 13. Sequenced: blood. The receptor was isolated from a man aged 35 to 55 in good health. The genes are TRBV14 and TRBJ2-7, with 8 bases identical to TRBD1. CDR3: CASSHRTGNAGGEQYF. CDR3 sequence (DNA): TGTGCCAGCAGCCATCGGACAGGGAACGCAGGGGGCGAGCAGTACTTC.